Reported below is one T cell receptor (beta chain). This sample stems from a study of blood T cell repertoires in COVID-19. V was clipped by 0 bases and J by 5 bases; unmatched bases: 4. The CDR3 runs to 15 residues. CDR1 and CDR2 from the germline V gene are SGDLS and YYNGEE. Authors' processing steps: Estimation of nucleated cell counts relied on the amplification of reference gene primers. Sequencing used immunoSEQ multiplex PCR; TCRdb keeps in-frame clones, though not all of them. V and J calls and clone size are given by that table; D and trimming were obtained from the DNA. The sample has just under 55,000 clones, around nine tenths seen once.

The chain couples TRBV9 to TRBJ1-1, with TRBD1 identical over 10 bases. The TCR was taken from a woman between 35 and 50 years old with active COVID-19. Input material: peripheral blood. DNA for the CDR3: TGTGCCAGCAGCGTAGGTGACAGGGGGCAGACTGAAGCTTTCTTT. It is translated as CASSVGDRGQTEAFF.